This passage covers 20 T cell receptor beta chains from one sample sequenced in a study of CD8 T cells in Susac syndrome (dated by TCRdb to the late 2010s). Library generation was performed with the immunoSEQ multiplex PCR assay. RNA was extracted with the RNeasy kit and roughly 0.45 to 1 ug was reverse transcribed using random hexamers. Starting from the raw public reads, TCRdb applied fastp trimming at Q25, assembled clones with MiXCR and retained in-frame beta chains. Every CDR3 protein is listed once, alongside the most common genes and DNA of its rows. The sample contains roughly 130,000 distinct CDR3 sequences, around 94% of them found a single time. The ten top clones hold 0.1% to 0.15% of the sample. The sequenced sample was CD4+ T cells from PBMCs. These receptors were collected from a human donor with multiple sclerosis.

The J gene is TRBJ1-2, the V gene TRBV29-1; the D is unclear. The V end was cut by 4 bases, the J end by 5 bases, with 11 bases between. The CDR3 loop spans 12 amino acids. The V gene's germline CDR1 is SQVTM and CDR2 ANQGSEA. The CDR3 DNA reads as TGCAGCGTTGCACGGACGGCTTATGGCTACACCTTC. It codes for CSVARTAYGYTF.

The chain recombines TRBV2 with TRBJ1-4; 7 bases line up with TRBD1. The CDR3 extends over 13 amino acids. Germline-derived CDR1 and CDR2 are SNHLY and FYNNEI. V shed 8 bases, J shed 4 bases, and the junction held 4 bases outside the gene matches. CDR3 nucleotide sequence: TGTGCCAGCGGGACAGCGTTTAATGAAAAACTGTTTTTT. Its translation: CASGTAFNEKLFF.

The V gene is TRBV7-9, the J gene TRBJ1-2; D gene ambiguous. Per germline, CDR1 SEHNR and CDR2 FQNEAQ (reference sequence). The V end was cut by 5 bases, the J end by 2 bases, with 15 bases between. The CDR3 is made up of 15 amino acids. The CDR3 DNA sequence: TGTGCCAGCAGCCTGCCAACCGCTCCCAACTATGGCTACACCTTC. Translating gives CASSLPTAPNYGYTF. The entire variable domain, with the rest obtained from reference TRBV7-9 and TRBJ1-2, is as follows: DTGVSQNPRHKITKRGQNVTFRCDPISEHNRLYWYRQTLGQGPEFLTYFQNEAQLEKSRLLSDRFSAERPKGSFSTLEIQRTEQGDSAMYLCASSLPTAPNYGYTFGSGTRLTVV.

The genes are TRBV5-4 and TRBJ1-3; TRBD1 aligns across 8 bases. CDR3 length equals 14 residues. With 4 bases clipped from V and 4 bases from J, the junction kept 4 bases outside the gene matches. CDR1 SGHNT and CDR2 YYREEE come from the germline V gene (reference sequence). This chain's CDR3 is CASSIQGAGNTIYF. CDR3 DNA: TGTGCCAGCAGCATTCAGGGGGCCGGAAACACCATATATTTT.

The V call is TRBV6-2 or TRBV6-3, the J call TRBJ1-5, with D perhaps TRBD1 (6 bases). The length of the CDR3 is 13 residues. CDR1 is MNHEY, CDR2 SVGEGT, per germline. V shed 2 bases and J shed 6 bases, with 8 bases lying between them. The CDR3 DNA is TGTGCCAGCAGTTACGGGGGGCTTCAGCCCCAGCATTTT. Amino acids: CASSYGGLQPQHF.

The rearrangement joins TRBV5-4 to TRBJ2-1; 14 bases are shared with TRBD2. The junction had 3 bases not matched to a gene; V was cut back by 3 bases and J by 4 bases. This CDR3 comprises 16 residues. The germline V gene has CDR1 SGHNT and CDR2 YYREEE (reference sequence). For the CDR3, the DNA is TGTGCCAGCAGCTCCAGACTAGCGGGGGGGTACAATGAGCAGTTCTTC. It codes for CASSSRLAGGYNEQFF.

This chain uses TRBV29-1 with TRBJ2-7, with 7 nucleotides matching TRBD1. This CDR3 comprises 13 residues. The germline V gene has CDR1 SQVTM and CDR2 ANQGSEA. The V segment lost 3 bases and the J segment 2 bases; nucleotides outside the gene matches: 4. CDR3 in DNA: TGCAGCGTTGATTCAGGGGGACCCTACGAGCAGTACTTC. This gives the protein CSVDSGGPYEQYF.

This chain joins TRBV25-1 and TRBJ1-4; 8 bases fit TRBD1. Germline V gene data show CDR1 as MGHDK and CDR2 as SYGVNS. The length of the CDR3 is 14 residues. Trimming took 1 base from V and 5 from J; bases not matched to a gene: 0. This CDR3 reads CASSEWTGNEKLFF. For the CDR3, the DNA is TGTGCCAGCAGTGAATGGACAGGGAATGAAAAACTGTTTTTT. The full variable domain, in which reference TRBV25-1 and TRBJ1-4 provide the parts outside the CDR3, is EADIYQTPRYLVIGTGKKITLECSQTMGHDKMYWYQQDPGMELHLIHYSYGVNSTEKGDLSSESTVSRIRTEHFPLTLESARPSHTSQYLCASSEWTGNEKLFFGSGTQLSVL.

The rearrangement links TRBV24-1 to TRBJ2-1; weak D call: TRBD2 (6 bases). Germline loops: CDR1 KGHDR, CDR2 SFDVKD. CDR3 size: 14 residues. Deletions cut 5 bases from V and 12 bases from J, with 19 bases between. The CDR3 sequence is CATSGRGTAIAQFF. CDR3 in DNA: TGTGCCACCAGTGGCCGCGGGACTGCAATTGCGCAGTTCTTC.

CDR3: CAWSQINTGELFF. In nucleotides, the CDR3 is TGTGCCTGGTCCCAAATTAACACCGGGGAGCTGTTTTTT. V is TRBV30 and J is TRBJ2-2; no reliable D call. The ends were cut back, 5 bases at V and 2 bases at J, with 9 bases in the middle. Germline V gene data show CDR1 as GTSNPN and CDR2 as SVGIG (reference sequence). The CDR3 extends over 13 amino acids.

This rearrangement joins TRBV25-1 to TRBJ1-6, with unresolved D. V lost 3 bases to trimming and J lost 15 bases, with 18 bases between them. Germline CDR1 reads MGHDK; CDR2 reads SYGVNS. This CDR3 contains 14 residues. The CDR3 DNA is TGTGCCAGCAGTGATGCATGGACCTACCTGGGCCTCCACTTT. This encodes CASSDAWTYLGLHF.

The rearrangement joins TRBV29-1 to TRBJ1-1; unclear D gene. V lost 4 bases and J 2 bases, leaving 11 bases between the germline ends. Germline CDR1 reads SQVTM; CDR2 reads ANQGSEA. This CDR3 has 13 amino acids. The CDR3: CSVGEHGNTEAFF. The DNA of the CDR3 is TGCAGCGTTGGAGAACACGGAAACACTGAAGCTTTCTTT.

The rearrangement uses TRBV2 and TRBJ1-3, with TRBD1 matching 8 bases. V gave up 5 bases and J gave up 4 bases; unmatched junction bases: 4. This CDR3 region has 14 residues. Looked up from germline, CDR1 is SNHLY and CDR2 is FYNNEI. CDR3 sequence (DNA): TGTGCCAGCAGTTTACAGGGGGAAGGAAACACCATATATTTT. It encodes CASSLQGEGNTIYF.

V and J are TRBV7-8 and TRBJ1-1; maybe TRBD1 (6 bases). CDR1 SGHVS and CDR2 FQNEAQ come from the germline V gene. The CDR3 contains 13 residues. Between the trimmed V and J ends, which lost 5 bases and 8 bases, there was a span of 15 bases. Written as DNA, the CDR3 is TGTGCCAGCAGCCCTTTGGGAGGGGGAGAAGCTTTCTTT. Translation gives CASSPLGGGEAFF. Complete variable domain (other parts from reference TRBV7-8 and TRBJ1-1): GAGVSQSPRYKVAKRGQDVALRCDPISGHVSLFWYQQALGQGPEFLTYFQNEAQLDKSGLPSDRFFAERPEGSVSTLKIQRTQQEDSAVYLCASSPLGGGEAFFGQGTRLTVV.

The chain recombines TRBV27 with TRBJ1-2; 7 bases fit TRBD1. The CDR3 is made up of 17 amino acids. Losses at the gene ends were 3 bases for V and 4 bases for J; bases not matched to a gene: 14. Germline V gives CDR1 MNHEY, CDR2 SMNVEV (reference sequence). The CDR3: CASSFLTGTGTIYGYTF. The DNA of the CDR3 is TGTGCCAGCAGTTTCTTGACAGGGACGGGGACTATCTATGGCTACACCTTC.

The chain joins TRBV10-3 to TRBJ1-5; 7 bases agree with TRBD1. The CDR3 is 16 residues long. Germline CDR1 and CDR2: ENHRY and SYGVKD. Losses at the gene ends were 2 bases for V and 6 bases for J; bases not matched to a gene: 10. The CDR3 DNA follows: TGTGCCATCAGTGAGGGAGGCAGGGGGTTCTTTCAGCCCCAGCATTTT. Protein: CAISEGGRGFFQPQHF.

CDR3 in amino acids: CASSSAGTVYEQYF. Here the CDR3 DNA reads TGTGCCAGCAGCTCGGCCGGGACAGTCTACGAGCAGTACTTC. The V gene is TRBV7-8, the J gene TRBJ2-7; 7 bases fit TRBD1. The junction had 6 bases not matched to a gene; V was cut back by 4 bases and J by 3 bases. This CDR3 is built from 14 residues. Germline values: CDR1 SGHVS, CDR2 FQNEAQ.

This chain connects TRBV10-2 to TRBJ2-1, with a weak D call TRBD2 (5 bases). This CDR3 is 12 amino acids long. The V gene lost 7 bases and the J gene lost 8 bases, with 12 bases spanning the gap. Germline CDR1 and CDR2: WSHSY and SAAADI. The DNA of the CDR3 is TGCGCCAGCAAAAGGGAGCGAGATGAGCAGTTCTTC. Translation gives CASKRERDEQFF.

V is TRBV29-1 and J is TRBJ2-1, with D maybe TRBD2 (5 bases). Trimming took off 2 bases at V and 6 bases at J, with 23 bases between the two ends. The CDR3 is 17 residues long. Germline CDR1 is SQVTM and CDR2 is ANQGSEA. CDR3 coding DNA: TGCAGCGTTGAACCCTTTGAGGGTTACCCCTGGGGCAATGAGCAGTTCTTC. It codes for CSVEPFEGYPWGNEQFF.

The rearrangement joins TRBV4-2 to TRBJ1-2, with 9 bases aligning to TRBD1. In germline, CDR1 is LGHNA, CDR2 YNFKEQ. The CDR3 consists of 17 residues. V shed 2 bases, J shed 0 bases, and the junction held 7 bases outside the gene matches. As DNA, the CDR3 is TGTGCCAGCAGCCAACGACAGGGGGAAGGGGCTAACTATGGCTACACCTTC. Its protein product is CASSQRQGEGANYGYTF.